Listed here are 14 T cell receptor beta chains from one sample, sequenced in a study of T cell responses to AZD1222 COVID-19 vaccine. TCRdb keeps only in-frame clones here, not all; method: immunoSEQ multiplex PCR. The sample lists approximately 120,000 clones; around 90% were seen once. The sample here was peripheral blood, taken on day 0 of AZD1222 vaccination. Receptors originate from an adult in good health.

The chain is built from TRBV4-1 and TRBJ1-3; D unresolved. Trimming shortened V by 4 bases and J by 3 bases, and 16 bases separated the two germline ends. This CDR3 has 16 amino acids. The germline CDR1 and CDR2 sequences are MGHRA and YSYEKL. The CDR3 bases are TGCGCCAGCAGCCGACACGACGGACCTGTTGGAAACACCATATATTTT. As protein: CASSRHDGPVGNTIYF.

The chain combines TRBV5-1 with TRBJ2-7; 7 nucleotides line up with TRBD1. Losses at the gene ends were 3 bases for V and 11 bases for J; bases not matched to a gene: 11. The CDR3 covers 13 residues. Germline CDR1 and CDR2: SGHRS and YFSETQ. The CDR3 reads CASSSSNEDRKYF. CDR3 DNA: TGCGCCAGCAGCTCCTCTAATGAGGACAGGAAGTACTTC.

The chain has TRBV4-3 and TRBJ2-3; 7 positions agree with TRBD2. Germline V gives CDR1 LGHNA, CDR2 YSLEER. The CDR3 runs to 13 residues. The CDR3 loop is CATAGERSDTQYF. Written as DNA, the CDR3 is TGCGCTACCGCGGGGGAGAGGTCAGATACGCAGTATTTT.

Remarks on this clone: One end of the junction does not line up with germline, which may come from a read error. The chain carries TRBV5-8 and TRBJ1-2; unclear D gene. Germline CDR1 SGHTS, CDR2 YDEGEE. The CDR3 totals 14 residues. In DNA form, the CDR3 reads TGTGCCAGCAGTTTGGGCCCACTTAACTATGGCTACACCTTC. Translated: CASSLGPLNYGYTF.

This chain connects TRBV25-1 to TRBJ2-1; D is uncertain. The CDR3 sequence is 14 residues long. Germline-derived CDR1 and CDR2 are MGHDK and SYGVNS. The germline V and J ends were trimmed by 6 bases and 5 bases, with 14 bases remaining between them. In DNA form, the CDR3 reads TGTGCCAGCAGCCTGGCCATGGAGAACAATGAGCAGTTCTTC. The encoded protein is CASSLAMENNEQFF.

The rearrangement links TRBV9 to TRBJ2-7, with D tentatively TRBD1 (6 bases). V gave up 5 bases and J gave up 0 bases, with 9 bases separating them. The CDR3 has 13 residues. The germline gives CDR1 SGDLS, CDR2 YYNGEE. The chain's CDR3 is CASSETGSYEQYF. The CDR3 DNA reads TGTGCCAGCAGTGAGACAGGCTCCTACGAGCAGTACTTC.

This chain joins TRBV6-1 and TRBJ2-3, with a weak D call TRBD2 (5 bases). The CDR3 runs to 20 residues. The germline gives CDR1 MNHNS, CDR2 SASEGT. Trimming stripped 2 bases from V and 2 bases from J, with 26 bases between. In DNA form, the CDR3 reads TGTGCCAGCAGTGAACGCTCCCTACTGACGGCTAGCTCTTCCACAGATACGCAGTATTTT. It yields the protein CASSERSLLTASSSTDTQYF.

This clone was seen once. This same CDR3 is encoded by further DNA sequences in the sample. V and J are TRBV3-1 (or the pseudogene TRBV3-2) and TRBJ1-5; D gene ambiguous. Trimming took off 0 bases at V and 7 bases at J, with 7 bases between the two ends. The CDR3 extends over 13 amino acids. Per the germline V gene, CDR1 is LGHDT and CDR2 is YNNKEL (reference sequence). CDR3 amino acids: CASSQDLGQPQHF. As DNA, the CDR3 is TGTGCCAGCAGCCAAGATCTGGGCCAGCCCCAGCATTTT.

The chain uses TRBV7-6 and TRBJ2-7; D not certain. V dropped 1 base and J dropped 7 bases, with 20 bases sitting between them. The CDR3 extends over 16 amino acids. From germline, CDR1 is SGHVS and CDR2 FNYEAQ. CDR3 protein: CASSLGPGRTTGEQYF. As DNA, the CDR3 is TGTGCCAGCAGCTTAGGACCGGGTCGCACCACTGGTGAGCAGTACTTC.

This clone was counted a few times. This chain links TRBV5-8 with TRBJ1-2, with TRBD1 identical over 10 bases. This CDR3 comprises 15 residues. V lost 5 bases and J lost 7; bases outside the gene matches: 11. The V gene's germline CDR1 is SGHTS and CDR2 YDEGEE. CDR3 sequence (DNA): TGTGCCAGCAGTGAGAGACAGGGGGCGCGGACTGGCTACACCTTC. This gives the protein CASSERQGARTGYTF.

The chain uses TRBV14 and TRBJ2-3; no reliable D call. V was trimmed by 4 bases and J by 0 bases, leaving 11 bases between them. Germline lookup yields CDR1 SGHDN and CDR2 FVKESK. This CDR3 is built from 15 residues. The CDR3 spells CASSLRQSSTDTQYF. The CDR3 DNA reads as TGTGCCAGCAGCCTTAGACAAAGTAGCACAGATACGCAGTATTTT.

The chain joins TRBV6-6 to TRBJ1-1, with D unclear. Deletions cut 2 bases from V and 3 bases from J, with 10 bases between. Germline CDR1 is MNHNY and CDR2 is SVGAGI (reference sequence). The CDR3 loop spans 14 amino acids. In DNA, the CDR3 is TGTGCCAGCAGTTACAATCAGGTGGACACTGAAGCTTTCTTT. Translated, it gives CASSYNQVDTEAFF.

This chain uses TRBV7-6 with TRBJ2-7; 8 positions agree with TRBD2. Trimming removed 0 bases from V and 4 bases from J; junction bases left unmatched: 17. The CDR3 consists of 19 residues. Germline V gene lookup returns CDR1 SGHVS and CDR2 FNYEAQ. In nucleotides, the CDR3 is TGTGCCAGCAGCTTAGCTGGGTTGTTAGCGGGACGGCATCAGTACGAGCAGTACTTC. Protein product: CASSLAGLLAGRHQYEQYF.

This chain links TRBV4-1 with TRBJ1-3, with D hard to call. Trimming took 2 bases from V and 2 from J, leaving 7 bases between them. In germline, CDR1 is MGHRA, CDR2 YSYEKL. This CDR3 contains 14 residues. In DNA, the CDR3 is TGCGCCAGCAGCCAACCTGTCCCTGGAAACACCATATATTTT. It translates to CASSQPVPGNTIYF.